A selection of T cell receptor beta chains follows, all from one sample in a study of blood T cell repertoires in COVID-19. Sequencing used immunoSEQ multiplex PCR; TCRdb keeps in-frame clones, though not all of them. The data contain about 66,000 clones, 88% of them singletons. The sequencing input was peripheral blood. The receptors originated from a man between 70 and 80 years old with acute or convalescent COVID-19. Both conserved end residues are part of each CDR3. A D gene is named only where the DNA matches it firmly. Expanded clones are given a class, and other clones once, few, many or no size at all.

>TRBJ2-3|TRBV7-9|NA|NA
CASSASKPIRVRVEQYF
TGTGCCAGCAGCGCCTCAAAGCCTATCCGGGTCAGAGTAGAGCAGTATTTT
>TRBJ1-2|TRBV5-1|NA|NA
CASGLGGYGYTF
TGCGCCAGCGGACTTGGAGGCTATGGCTACACCTTC
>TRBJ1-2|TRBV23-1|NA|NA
CASSQSKARTANYGYTF
TGCGCCAGCAGTCAATCGAAGGCCCGGACAGCTAACTATGGCTACACCTTC
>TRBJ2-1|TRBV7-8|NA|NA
CASSPGWGHNEQFF
TGTGCCAGCAGTCCCGGGTGGGGCCATAATGAGCAGTTCTTC
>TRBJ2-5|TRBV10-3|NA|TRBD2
CAIMGAGVWETQYF
TGTGCCATCATGGGAGCGGGGGTATGGGAGACCCAGTACTTC
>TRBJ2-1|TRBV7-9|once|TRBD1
CASSSGTGENEQFF
TGTGCCAGCAGCTCCGGGACAGGGGAGAATGAGCAGTTCTTC
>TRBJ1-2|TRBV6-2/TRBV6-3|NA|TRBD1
CASSSTGGLGYTF
TGTGCCAGCAGTTCAACAGGGGGCCTTGGCTACACCTTC
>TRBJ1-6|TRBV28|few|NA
CASTTRTASPLHF
TGTGCCAGCACTACGCGGACAGCTTCACCCCTCCACTTT
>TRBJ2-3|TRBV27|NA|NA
CASSPGGGAPDTQYF
TGTGCCAGCAGTCCCGGAGGGGGGGCGCCAGATACGCAGTATTTT
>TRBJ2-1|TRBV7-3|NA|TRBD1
CASRTAGDRGNEQFF
TGTGCCAGCAGGACCGCCGGGGACAGGGGTAATGAGCAGTTCTTC
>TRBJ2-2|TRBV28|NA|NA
CASTESGELFF
TGTGCCAGCACGGAGAGCGGGGAGCTGTTTTTT
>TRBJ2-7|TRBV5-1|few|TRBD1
CASSRQDRGAYEQYF
TGCGCCAGCAGCAGACAAGACAGGGGCGCCTACGAGCAGTACTTC
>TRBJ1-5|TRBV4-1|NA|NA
CASSQVDGDQPQHF
TGCGCCAGCAGCCAAGTAGACGGGGATCAGCCCCAGCATTTT
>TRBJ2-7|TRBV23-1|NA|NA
CASSQLPPRGSLWEQYF
TGCGCCAGCAGTCAACTCCCGCCCCGCGGCTCCCTCTGGGAGCAGTACTTC
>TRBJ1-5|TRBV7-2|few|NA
CASSLGQNNQPQHF
TGTGCCAGCAGCTTAGGACAGAACAATCAGCCCCAGCATTTT
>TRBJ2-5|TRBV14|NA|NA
CASSHRGAETQYF
TGTGCCAGCAGCCACAGGGGGGCAGAGACCCAGTACTTC
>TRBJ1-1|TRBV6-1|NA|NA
CASSEAGGVTEAFF
TGTGCCAGCAGTGAAGCGGGAGGGGTCACTGAAGCTTTCTTT
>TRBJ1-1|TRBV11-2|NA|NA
CASSLKGREAFF
TGTGCCAGCAGCCTTAAGGGGAGGGAAGCTTTCTTT
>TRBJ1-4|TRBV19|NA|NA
CASSSMRATNEKLFF
TGTGCCAGTAGTTCAATGCGGGCAACTAATGAAAAACTGTTTTTT
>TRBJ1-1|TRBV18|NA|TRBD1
CASSPPGQGKDTEAFF
TGTGCCAGCTCACCCCCGGGACAGGGAAAGGACACTGAAGCTTTCTTT
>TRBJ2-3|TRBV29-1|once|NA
CSAQGSSSTDTQYF
TGCAGCGCCCAGGGTTCCTCCAGCACAGATACGCAGTATTTT
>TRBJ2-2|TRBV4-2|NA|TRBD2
CASSQAGEGTGELFF
TGTGCCAGCAGCCAAGCGGGGGAGGGCACCGGGGAGCTGTTTTTT
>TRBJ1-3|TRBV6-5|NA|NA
CASSYSGVSGNTIYF
TGTGCCAGCAGTTACTCAGGGGTCAGTGGAAACACCATATATTTT
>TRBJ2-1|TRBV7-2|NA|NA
CASSLDAGSYNEQFF
TGTGCCAGCAGCTTGGATGCGGGTTCCTACAATGAGCAGTTCTTC
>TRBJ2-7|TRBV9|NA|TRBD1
CASSAAGTGFHEQYF
TGTGCCAGCAGCGCCGCCGGGACAGGTTTCCACGAGCAGTACTTC
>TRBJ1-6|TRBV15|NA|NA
CATSFDNSPLHF
TGTGCCACCAGCTTCGATAATTCACCCCTCCACTTT
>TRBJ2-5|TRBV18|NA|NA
CASSPRFETQYF
TGTGCCAGCTCACCGAGGTTTGAGACCCAGTACTTC
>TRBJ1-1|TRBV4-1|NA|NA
CASSQRQGATEAFF
TGCGCCAGCAGCCAAAGGCAGGGTGCGACTGAAGCTTTCTTT